Shown below are 25 T cell receptor beta chains from a single sample sequenced in a study of blood T cells in healthy people across ages. Sample-barcoded 5' priming and a J-beta primer mix drove a second PCR of roughly 6 to 12 cycles. One entry per CDR3 protein results from TCRdb running MiXCR on the 5' RACE reads. The sample includes 1.5 million to 1.9 million distinct CDR3 sequences, under 55% of them seen just once. The sequencing input was blood. These TCRs come from a young woman in good health.

The rearrangement joins TRBV27 to TRBJ2-5, with 8 bases fitting TRBD2. The CDR3 consists of 14 residues. The V and J ends lost 6 bases and 11 bases, in that order; junction bases with no gene match: 14. CDR1 and CDR2 (germline): MNHEY, SMNVEV (reference sequence). The CDR3 protein is CASRRGGRYNEQYF. Written as DNA, the CDR3 is TGTGCCAGCAGGCGCGGGGGGCGGTACAATGAGCAGTACTTC.

This chain links TRBV3-1 with TRBJ2-1, with TRBD1 identical over 8 bases. V lost 1 base to trimming and J lost 13 bases; unmatched junction nucleotides: 6. CDR1 LGHDT and CDR2 YNNKEL come from the germline V gene (reference sequence). The CDR3 totals 13 residues. The chain's CDR3 is CASSQAQGGAQFF. In DNA, the CDR3 is TGTGCCAGCAGCCAAGCACAGGGGGGTGCTCAGTTCTTC.

This clonotype was counted only a few times. V is TRBV20-1 and J is TRBJ2-2; 16 bases are shared with TRBD2. Germline V CDR1 and CDR2: DFQATT, SNEGSKA (reference sequence). V was clipped by 6 bases and J by 3 bases; unmatched bases: 10. The CDR3 is 18 residues long. CDR3: CSATGTSGRAEDTGELFF. CDR3 DNA: TGCAGTGCCACCGGGACTAGCGGGAGGGCCGAAGACACCGGGGAGCTGTTTTTT.

V usage is TRBV12-3 or TRBV12-4 and J usage is TRBJ2-1; 8 nucleotides align to TRBD2. V lost 5 bases, J lost 8 bases, and 8 bases stayed unmatched. The length of the CDR3 is 14 residues. The CDR3 is CASSPGLGGYEQFF. DNA for the CDR3: TGTGCCAGCAGTCCGGGACTAGGGGGTTATGAGCAGTTCTTC.

This clonotype has a single count. The chain carries TRBV7-6 and TRBJ2-2; 8 bases map to TRBD2. Trimming removed 2 bases from V and 7 bases from J; junction bases left unmatched: 12. Germline assignment: CDR1 SGHVS and CDR2 FNYEAQ. This CDR3 contains 17 residues. The CDR3 sequence is CASSLRAGGPRDGELFF. The DNA for the CDR3 is TGTGCCAGCAGCTTAAGGGCGGGGGGCCCGAGAGACGGGGAGCTGTTTTTT.

As for this clonotype: One junction end disagrees with the germline gene, perhaps due to a read error. V is TRBV10-3 and J is TRBJ2-4; 8 positions agree with TRBD1. Near its end, the DNA agrees better with TRBJ2-7, so the J call may be wrong. This CDR3 region has 16 residues. Germline V gene sequence: CDR1 ENHRY, CDR2 SYGVKD. CDR3 sequence (DNA): TGTGTCATCAGTGCTGTTACAGGGGGGAATCTATACGAGCAGTACTTC. Protein: CVISAVTGGNLYEQYF.

This clonotype was detected a few times. The chain carries TRBV5-6 and TRBJ1-2; TRBD1 aligns across 9 bases. The CDR3 contains 16 residues. Unmatched junction bases numbered 9, after V lost 4 bases and J lost 2 bases. Germline V gene lookup returns CDR1 SGHDT and CDR2 YYEEEE. The CDR3, as DNA: TGTGCCAGCAGCCTCCGGGACAGGGTTCCCAACTATGGCTACACCTTC. Translating it yields CASSLRDRVPNYGYTF.

For this clonotype: At one of its ends the junction is not consistent with the germline gene, which may arise from a read error. The rearrangement uses TRBV4-3 and TRBJ2-3; 7 nucleotides align to TRBD2. The CDR3 has 16 residues. Germline loops: CDR1 LGHNA, CDR2 YSLEER. CDR3 bases: TGCGCCAGCAGTCTCGGATCCGGGGGGATCACAGGTACGCAGTATTTT. It yields the protein CASSLGSGGITGTQYF.

J is TRBJ2-4 and V is TRBV12-3 or TRBV12-4, with D tentatively TRBD2 (6 bases). Deletions cut 8 bases from V and 0 bases from J, with 11 bases between. The CDR3 is 14 residues long. CDR3 coding DNA: TGTGCCAGCGGCGGGGCCTCAGCCAAAAACATTCAGTACTTC. This sequence encodes CASGGASAKNIQYF.

Only a few counts were recorded for this clonotype. The rearrangement joins TRBV11-2 to TRBJ1-2, with 8 nucleotides matching TRBD1. The CDR3 is 14 residues long. Trimming removed 6 bases from V and 2 bases from J; junction bases left unmatched: 5. Germline V gene sequence: CDR1 SGHAT, CDR2 FQNNGV. CDR3: CASRRAGGNYGYTF. The CDR3 nucleotides read TGTGCCAGCAGACGAGCAGGGGGCAACTATGGCTACACCTTC.

This chain joins TRBV9 and TRBJ2-3, with D possibly called TRBD1 or TRBD2 (5 bases each). Germline V CDR1 and CDR2: SGDLS, YYNGEE. V lost 5 bases to trimming and J lost 0 bases, with 13 bases between them. The length of the CDR3 is 15 residues. In DNA, the CDR3 is TGTGCCAGCAGTACCGGGGCAGCTAGCACAGATACGCAGTATTTT. Protein: CASSTGAASTDTQYF.

V is TRBV4-1 and J is TRBJ2-1, with TRBD2 identical over 11 bases. Germline V gene data show CDR1 as MGHRA and CDR2 as YSYEKL. J lost 4 bases, V lost 8 bases, and 7 bases had no gene match. There are 15 residues in the CDR3. The CDR3 nucleotides are TGCGCCAGCGGACTTAGCGGGGGGGGATACAATGAGCAGTTCTTC. It yields the protein CASGLSGGGYNEQFF.

V gene TRBV7-2 combines with J gene TRBJ1-4, with D perhaps TRBD1 (6 bases). The CDR3 length is 16 residues. The germline V gene encodes CDR1 SGHTA and CDR2 FQGNSA. V lost 5 bases and J lost 2, with 15 bases in between. CDR3 amino acids: CASSEQGVTTNEKLFF. Written as DNA, the CDR3 is TGTGCCAGCAGCGAACAGGGTGTGACGACTAATGAAAAACTGTTTTTT. The variable domain in full, with the rest retrieved from reference TRBV7-2 and TRBJ1-4, is GAGVSQSPSNKVTEKGKDVELRCDPISGHTALYWYRQSLGQGLEFLIYFQGNSAPDKSGLPSDRFSAERTGGSVSTLTIQRTQQEDSAVYLCASSEQGVTTNEKLFFGSGTQLSVL.

The chain joins TRBV10-3 to TRBJ2-4, with 10 bases aligning to TRBD2. The CDR3 runs 17 residues. The germline gives CDR1 ENHRY, CDR2 SYGVKD. With V trimmed by 3 bases and J by 2 bases, 7 bases remained unmatched. The CDR3 nucleotides read TGTGCCATCAGTGATAGGGCTAGCGGGAGCCCCAAAAACATTCAGTACTTC. Its protein product is CAISDRASGSPKNIQYF.

The chain uses TRBV20-1 and TRBJ2-4; D gene ambiguous. The V gene's germline CDR1 is DFQATT and CDR2 SNEGSKA (reference sequence). The CDR3 covers 11 residues. The germline V and J ends were trimmed by 3 bases and 3 bases, with 3 bases remaining between them. The CDR3 here is CSASLKNIQYF. The CDR3 DNA follows: TGCAGTGCTAGTCTCAAAAACATTCAGTACTTC.

The CDR3 loop is CASSQDPWTGGSEQYF. Written as DNA, the CDR3 is TGCGCCAGCAGCCAAGATCCCTGGACAGGGGGTAGCGAGCAGTACTTC. The chain couples TRBV4-1 to TRBJ2-4, with 10 bases fitting TRBD1. The assigned J gene may be wrong: the sequence end matches TRBJ2-7 better. CDR1 is MGHRA, CDR2 YSYEKL, per germline. The CDR3 is made up of 16 amino acids.

This chain joins TRBV7-8 and TRBJ2-1, with D perhaps matching TRBD1 or TRBD2 (5 bases each). Per the germline V gene, CDR1 is SGHVS and CDR2 is FQNEAQ. V was cut by 1 base and J by 13 bases, with 17 bases left in between. This CDR3 contains 14 residues. The CDR3 loop reads CASSLGGFVGTQFF. The CDR3 DNA follows: TGTGCCAGCAGCTTAGGAGGATTTGTAGGGACCCAGTTCTTC. Looking up the rest from reference TRBV7-8 and TRBJ2-1 gives the full variable domain: GAGVSQSPRYKVAKRGQDVALRCDPISGHVSLFWYQQALGQGPEFLTYFQNEAQLDKSGLPSDRFFAERPEGSVSTLKIQRTQQEDSAVYLCASSLGGFVGTQFFGPGTRLTVL.

The chain carries TRBV20-1 and TRBJ2-1; TRBD2 agrees at 7 bases. The V gene end was trimmed by 1 base and the J gene end by 7 bases; junction bases not matched to a gene: 10. The germline gives CDR1 DFQATT, CDR2 SNEGSKA (reference sequence). The CDR3 covers 15 residues. The DNA of the CDR3 is TGCAGTGCTAGAGCTGCGGGAGCCCACTTAAATGAGCAGTTCTTC. Protein sequence: CSARAAGAHLNEQFF.

The rearrangement uses TRBV7-3 and TRBJ1-2; a possible D gene is TRBD1 (5 bases). V gave up 5 bases and J gave up 9 bases, with 19 bases separating them. Per germline, CDR1 SGHTA and CDR2 FQGTGA. The CDR3 consists of 14 residues. The CDR3 here is CASSKKGQHFSYTF. The CDR3 coding sequence is TGTGCCAGCAGCAAGAAGGGGCAGCACTTTAGCTACACCTTC.

The V and J genes are TRBV6-2 or TRBV6-3 and TRBJ2-7; D gene ambiguous. The V gene's germline CDR1 is MNHEY and CDR2 SVGEGT. V lost 4 bases, J lost 3 bases, and 10 bases lay in between. CDR3 length equals 13 residues. Here the CDR3 reads CASSFQDHYEQYF. CDR3 nucleotide sequence: TGTGCCAGCAGTTTCCAGGACCACTACGAGCAGTACTTC.

The sample holds a few counts of this clonotype. The chain joins TRBV7-9 to TRBJ1-4; no clear D. CDR1 SEHNR and CDR2 FQNEAQ come from the germline V gene (reference sequence). The CDR3 consists of 12 residues. Trimming pared 6 bases from V and 11 bases from J, leaving 13 bases between. For the CDR3, the DNA is TGTGCCAGCAGTGAAGACGTATACAAACTGTTTTTT. As protein: CASSEDVYKLFF.

This clonotype was observed a few times. The rearrangement links TRBV12-3 or TRBV12-4 to TRBJ2-1; maybe TRBD2 (5 bases). The ends were cut back, 2 bases at V and 2 bases at J, with 13 bases in the middle. This CDR3 has 16 amino acids. The CDR3 is CASSLRLALTYNEQFF. DNA for the CDR3: TGTGCCAGCAGTTTACGGTTAGCGCTGACCTACAATGAGCAGTTCTTC.

This clonotype was seen a few times. The rearrangement uses TRBV28 and TRBJ2-5; D might be TRBD2 (5 bases). CDR3 size: 11 residues. V lost 2 bases and J 11 bases, leaving 9 bases between the germline ends. CDR1 is MDHEN and CDR2 is SYDVKM in the germline V gene. In DNA form, the CDR3 reads TGTGCCAGCAGTTTACTAGCATTTCAGTACTTC. Translating gives CASSLLAFQYF.

The V gene is TRBV20-1, the J gene TRBJ1-6, with D maybe TRBD1 (5 bases). Germline CDR1 reads DFQATT; CDR2 reads SNEGSKA (reference sequence). Trimming took 6 bases from V and 7 from J, leaving 13 bases between them. CDR3 length equals 13 residues. In DNA form, the CDR3 reads TGCAGTGCCCGGGACTGGCGGAATTCACCCCTCCACTTT. It specifies CSARDWRNSPLHF.

The chain carries TRBV6-2 or TRBV6-3 and TRBJ2-5; tentative D call: TRBD2 (7 bases). CDR3 length: 15 amino acids. V lost 6 bases and J lost 5, with 19 bases in between. Germline V gene sequence: CDR1 MNHEY, CDR2 SVGEGT. The CDR3 DNA reads TGTGCCAGCAGCTCCTACAGGGAGGGTCGGGAGACCCAGTACTTC. Translated, it gives CASSSYREGRETQYF.